The T cell receptor (beta chain) described here comes from a study of blood T cell repertoires in COVID-19. The repertoire was sequenced with immunoSEQ multiplex PCR; TCRdb's copy has only in-frame clones and lacks some. The sample carries around 200,000 clones, roughly 83% recorded once. Germline CDR1 and CDR2: GTSNPN and SVGIG (reference sequence). The CDR3 has 13 residues. V was shortened by 3 bases and J by 2 bases, with 11 bases between the two germline ends. The chain has TRBV30 and TRBJ2-7, with TRBD2 as a possible D gene (5 bases). This receptor was obtained from a woman aged 25-40 years who had recovered from COVID-19. The material sequenced was PBMCs or T cells enriched from blood (not recorded which). As DNA, the CDR3 is TGTGCCTGGAGACTTTTCGGGACCTACGAGCAGTACTTC. As protein: CAWRLFGTYEQYF.